One sample yielded the 19 T cell receptor beta chains listed below, sequenced in a study of post-analysis software for immune sequencing data. These receptors lack a known antigen. Presence of unique molecular identifiers characterized the TCR beta cDNA libraries. TCRdb independently ran MiXCR on the PCR reads; one entry per CDR3 protein. The sample records roughly 540,000 distinct CDR3 sequences, 34% being singletons. Study-wide results and limits: Comparison of patients with controls showed about 5 TRBV segments more frequent in patients, TRBV5-6, TRBV5-1 and TRBV20-1 among them.

Sequencing was done on a sample of blood. These receptor sequences come from a girl aged 2 to 17 with multiple sclerosis.

J is TRBJ2-3 and V is TRBV11-2; a weak D match, TRBD2 (5 bases). The CDR3 consists of 14 residues. Germline V gives CDR1 SGHAT, CDR2 FQNNGV. The V gene lost 1 base and the J gene lost 3 bases, with 8 bases spanning the gap. The CDR3 sequence: CASSLVRVTDTQYF. CDR3 bases: TGTGCCAGCAGCTTAGTGAGGGTAACAGATACGCAGTATTTT.

The genes are TRBV11-3 and TRBJ2-1; perhaps TRBD2 as D (7 bases). Looked up from germline, CDR1 is SGHNT and CDR2 is YENEEA. The CDR3 has 15 amino acids. The germline V and J ends were trimmed by 0 bases and 7 bases, with 13 bases remaining between them. CDR3 nucleotide sequence: TGTGCCAGCAGCTTAGATGGGGGGGCCATAAATGAGCAGTTCTTC. Translating gives CASSLDGGAINEQFF. Variable domain in full (rest from reference TRBV11-3 and TRBJ2-1): EAGVVQSPRYKIIEKKQPVAFWCNPISGHNTLYWYLQNLGQGPELLIRYENEEAVDDSQLPKDRFSAERLKGVDSTLKIQPAELGDSAVYLCASSLDGGAINEQFFGPGTRLTVL.

In this sample, this clonotype turned up a few times. This chain links TRBV6-1 with TRBJ2-3, with D possibly being TRBD1 (5 bases). Between the trimmed V and J ends, which lost 4 bases and 3 bases, there was a span of 17 bases. The CDR3 totals 16 residues. The germline gives CDR1 MNHNS, CDR2 SASEGT. DNA of the CDR3: TGTGCCAGCAGTGCCCTTCCGACAGTTGGGACAGATACGCAGTATTTT. The encoded protein is CASSALPTVGTDTQYF.

The J gene is TRBJ2-1, the V gene TRBV20-1; the match to TRBD2 covers 16 bases. V shed 3 bases and J 13 bases; nucleotides not matched to a gene: 6. The CDR3 is 14 residues long. Germline loops: CDR1 DFQATT, CDR2 SNEGSKA (reference sequence). This CDR3 is CSARGTSGGAGQFF. In DNA, the CDR3 is TGCAGTGCTAGGGGGACTAGCGGGGGGGCCGGTCAGTTCTTC.

V and J are TRBV10-1 and TRBJ1-1, with a possible D match to TRBD1 (5 bases). Trimming took off 7 bases at V and 1 base at J, with 10 bases between the two ends. The germline gives CDR1 WNHNN, CDR2 SYGVQD (reference sequence). This CDR3 comprises 13 residues. The CDR3 DNA reads as TGCGCCAGCAAAAGCAGGGAGAACACTGAAGCTTTCTTT. It translates to CASKSRENTEAFF.

This clonotype has a handful of counts. This chain links TRBV4-1 with TRBJ2-3; tentative D call: TRBD1 (5 bases). Per germline, CDR1 MGHRA and CDR2 YSYEKL. Trimming removed 3 bases at V and 6 bases at J, with 22 bases between. The CDR3 consists of 17 residues. The CDR3: CASSQYRTTARMDTQYF. The CDR3 DNA reads TGCGCCAGCAGCCAGTACAGGACAACGGCCCGGATGGATACGCAGTATTTT.

This clonotype was counted between two and nine times. The gene calls are TRBV2 and TRBJ2-7; 7 nucleotides agree with TRBD1. Germline CDR1 is SNHLY and CDR2 is FYNNEI. V shed 6 bases and J 3 bases; nucleotides not matched to a gene: 8. CDR3 length equals 14 residues. The DNA of the CDR3 is TGTGCCAGCAGCCCGGGACAGCTAGTCTACGAGCAGTACTTC. Amino acids: CASSPGQLVYEQYF.

This sequence joins TRBV7-2 and TRBJ1-5; D is undetermined. The germline V gene has CDR1 SGHTA and CDR2 FQGNSA. Trimming took off 1 base at V and 5 bases at J, with 15 bases between the two ends. The CDR3 runs to 16 residues. In nucleotides, the CDR3 is TGTGCCAGCAGCTTAGATGGAAAAGGGAACGATCAGCCCCAGCATTTT. Encoded protein: CASSLDGKGNDQPQHF.

This clonotype turned up a few times. The chain is built from TRBV7-9 and TRBJ2-5, with TRBD1 matching over 8 bases. The CDR3 has 17 residues. V lost 0 bases and J lost 4; bases outside the gene matches: 10. Germline CDR1 and CDR2: SEHNR and FQNEAQ (reference sequence). CDR3 coding DNA: TGTGCCAGCAGCTTAGCAGCGGCAGGACAGGGTATAGAGACCCAGTACTTC. Translation: CASSLAAAGQGIETQYF.

This clonotype was found many times. J is TRBJ2-1 and V is TRBV6-5; maybe TRBD2 (5 bases). CDR3 size: 15 residues. With 5 bases removed from V and 2 bases from J, the gap between germline ends came to 13 bases. Germline values: CDR1 MNHEY, CDR2 SVGAGI. This CDR3 reads CASSRLLGPYNEQFF. CDR3 in DNA: TGTGCCAGCAGTCGTCTACTAGGCCCCTACAATGAGCAGTTCTTC.

The chain combines TRBV6-1 with TRBJ2-1; TRBD2 aligns across 13 bases. V trimming: 5 bases; J trimming: 2 bases; junction bases outside the gene matches: 9. Germline lookup yields CDR1 MNHNS and CDR2 SASEGT. The CDR3 is 18 residues long. The CDR3 sequence is CASSPRTSGGLTYNEQFF. As DNA, the CDR3 is TGTGCCAGCAGTCCCAGGACTAGCGGGGGCCTGACCTACAATGAGCAGTTCTTC.

This clonotype came up a few times. V and J are TRBV11-3 and TRBJ2-1; TRBD2 agrees at 9 bases. Germline assignment: CDR1 SGHNT and CDR2 YENEEA. The V and J ends lost 1 base and 3 bases, in that order; junction bases with no gene match: 7. The CDR3 is 17 amino acids. This CDR3 reads CASSLALAGSYYNEQFF. CDR3 coding DNA: TGTGCCAGCAGCTTAGCTCTAGCGGGGAGCTACTACAATGAGCAGTTCTTC.

This clonotype has only a few counts. Written as DNA, the CDR3 is TGTGCCAGCAGCATGGGACCAGGGGACAGAACTCAAGAGACCCAGTACTTC. Encoded protein: CASSMGPGDRTQETQYF. The chain carries TRBV12-3 or TRBV12-4 and TRBJ2-5; 7 bases align to TRBD1. The CDR3 loop spans 17 amino acids. Trimming removed 6 bases from V and 2 bases from J; junction bases left unmatched: 15.

This clonotype was counted only a few times. This chain connects TRBV12-3 or TRBV12-4 to TRBJ1-6, with TRBD1 as a possible D gene (6 bases). Trimming left V 3 bases short and J 10 bases short, with 10 bases between. CDR3 length: 13 residues. Written as DNA, the CDR3 is TGTGCCAGCAGTTTTGACAGGCTATCACCCCTCCACTTT. The encoded protein is CASSFDRLSPLHF.

The rearrangement joins TRBV5-1 to TRBJ2-6, with TRBD1 as a possible D gene (6 bases). CDR1 is SGHRS and CDR2 is YFSETQ in the germline V gene. There are 17 residues in the CDR3. Trimming took 3 bases from V and 2 from J, leaving 15 bases between them. CDR3 in DNA: TGCGCCAGCAGCTCTGGACAGCCTTGGACTGGGGCCAACGTCCTGACTTTC. Residues: CASSSGQPWTGANVLTF.

This rearrangement joins TRBV15 to TRBJ1-2; no reliable D call. The germline gives CDR1 LNHNV, CDR2 YYDKDF (reference sequence). Between the trimmed V and J ends, which lost 4 bases and 0 bases, there was a span of 6 bases. This CDR3 contains 13 residues. In DNA form, the CDR3 reads TGTGCCACCAGCACCGCCCCTAACTATGGCTACACCTTC. Protein product: CATSTAPNYGYTF.

This clonotype was observed a few times. The genes are TRBV20-1 and TRBJ2-3, with 10 bases fitting TRBD2. From germline, CDR1 is DFQATT and CDR2 SNEGSKA (reference sequence). The CDR3 runs to 18 residues. The ends lost 1 base at V and 2 bases at J; junction bases unmatched: 12. This chain's CDR3 is CSARGLSGGSPNTDTQYF. In DNA form, the CDR3 reads TGCAGTGCTAGAGGCCTTAGCGGGGGGTCACCTAACACAGATACGCAGTATTTT.

V is TRBV7-8 and J is TRBJ2-1, with TRBD1 matching 11 bases. With V trimmed by 1 base and J by 9 bases, 2 bases remained unmatched. The CDR3 covers 14 residues. CDR1 and CDR2 (germline): SGHVS, FQNEAQ. The CDR3 spells CASSLEGTGGEQFF. For the CDR3, the DNA is TGTGCCAGCAGCTTAGAAGGGACAGGGGGTGAGCAGTTCTTC.

This chain connects TRBV29-1 to TRBJ2-1, with 10 nucleotides matching TRBD2. V dropped 6 bases and J dropped 10; count of bases not matched to a gene: 6. Germline V CDR1 and CDR2: SQVTM, ANQGSEA. The CDR3 consists of 12 residues. CDR3 in amino acids: CSVRAGGYEQFF. CDR3 coding DNA: TGCAGCGTAAGAGCGGGGGGGTACGAGCAGTTCTTC.